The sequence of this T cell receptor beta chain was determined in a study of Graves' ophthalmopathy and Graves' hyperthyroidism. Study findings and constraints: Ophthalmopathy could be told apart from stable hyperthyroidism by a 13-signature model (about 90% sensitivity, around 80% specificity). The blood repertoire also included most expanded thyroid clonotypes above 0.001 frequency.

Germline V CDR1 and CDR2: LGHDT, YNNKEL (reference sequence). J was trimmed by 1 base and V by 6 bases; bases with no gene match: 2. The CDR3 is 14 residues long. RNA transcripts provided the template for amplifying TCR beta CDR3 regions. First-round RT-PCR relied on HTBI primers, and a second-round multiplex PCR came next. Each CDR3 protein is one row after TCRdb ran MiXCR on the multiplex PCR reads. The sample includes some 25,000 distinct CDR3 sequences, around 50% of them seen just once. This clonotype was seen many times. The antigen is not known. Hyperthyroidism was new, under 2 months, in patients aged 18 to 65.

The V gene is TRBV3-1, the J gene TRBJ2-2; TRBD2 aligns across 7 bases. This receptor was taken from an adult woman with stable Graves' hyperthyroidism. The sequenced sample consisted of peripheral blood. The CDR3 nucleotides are TGTGCCAGCAGGGGGGAGGGGAACACCGGGGAGCTGTTTTTT. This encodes CASRGEGNTGELFF.